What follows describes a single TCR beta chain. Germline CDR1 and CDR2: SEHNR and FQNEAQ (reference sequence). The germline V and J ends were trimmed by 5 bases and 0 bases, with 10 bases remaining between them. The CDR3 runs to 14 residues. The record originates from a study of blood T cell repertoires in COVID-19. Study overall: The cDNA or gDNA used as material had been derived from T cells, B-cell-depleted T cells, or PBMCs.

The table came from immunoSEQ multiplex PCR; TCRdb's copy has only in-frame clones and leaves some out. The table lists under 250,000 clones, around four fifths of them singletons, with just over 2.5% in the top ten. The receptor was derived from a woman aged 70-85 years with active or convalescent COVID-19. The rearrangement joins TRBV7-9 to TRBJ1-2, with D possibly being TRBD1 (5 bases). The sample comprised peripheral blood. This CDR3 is CASSVREANYGYTF. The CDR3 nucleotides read TGTGCCAGCAGCGTCAGGGAAGCTAACTATGGCTACACCTTC.